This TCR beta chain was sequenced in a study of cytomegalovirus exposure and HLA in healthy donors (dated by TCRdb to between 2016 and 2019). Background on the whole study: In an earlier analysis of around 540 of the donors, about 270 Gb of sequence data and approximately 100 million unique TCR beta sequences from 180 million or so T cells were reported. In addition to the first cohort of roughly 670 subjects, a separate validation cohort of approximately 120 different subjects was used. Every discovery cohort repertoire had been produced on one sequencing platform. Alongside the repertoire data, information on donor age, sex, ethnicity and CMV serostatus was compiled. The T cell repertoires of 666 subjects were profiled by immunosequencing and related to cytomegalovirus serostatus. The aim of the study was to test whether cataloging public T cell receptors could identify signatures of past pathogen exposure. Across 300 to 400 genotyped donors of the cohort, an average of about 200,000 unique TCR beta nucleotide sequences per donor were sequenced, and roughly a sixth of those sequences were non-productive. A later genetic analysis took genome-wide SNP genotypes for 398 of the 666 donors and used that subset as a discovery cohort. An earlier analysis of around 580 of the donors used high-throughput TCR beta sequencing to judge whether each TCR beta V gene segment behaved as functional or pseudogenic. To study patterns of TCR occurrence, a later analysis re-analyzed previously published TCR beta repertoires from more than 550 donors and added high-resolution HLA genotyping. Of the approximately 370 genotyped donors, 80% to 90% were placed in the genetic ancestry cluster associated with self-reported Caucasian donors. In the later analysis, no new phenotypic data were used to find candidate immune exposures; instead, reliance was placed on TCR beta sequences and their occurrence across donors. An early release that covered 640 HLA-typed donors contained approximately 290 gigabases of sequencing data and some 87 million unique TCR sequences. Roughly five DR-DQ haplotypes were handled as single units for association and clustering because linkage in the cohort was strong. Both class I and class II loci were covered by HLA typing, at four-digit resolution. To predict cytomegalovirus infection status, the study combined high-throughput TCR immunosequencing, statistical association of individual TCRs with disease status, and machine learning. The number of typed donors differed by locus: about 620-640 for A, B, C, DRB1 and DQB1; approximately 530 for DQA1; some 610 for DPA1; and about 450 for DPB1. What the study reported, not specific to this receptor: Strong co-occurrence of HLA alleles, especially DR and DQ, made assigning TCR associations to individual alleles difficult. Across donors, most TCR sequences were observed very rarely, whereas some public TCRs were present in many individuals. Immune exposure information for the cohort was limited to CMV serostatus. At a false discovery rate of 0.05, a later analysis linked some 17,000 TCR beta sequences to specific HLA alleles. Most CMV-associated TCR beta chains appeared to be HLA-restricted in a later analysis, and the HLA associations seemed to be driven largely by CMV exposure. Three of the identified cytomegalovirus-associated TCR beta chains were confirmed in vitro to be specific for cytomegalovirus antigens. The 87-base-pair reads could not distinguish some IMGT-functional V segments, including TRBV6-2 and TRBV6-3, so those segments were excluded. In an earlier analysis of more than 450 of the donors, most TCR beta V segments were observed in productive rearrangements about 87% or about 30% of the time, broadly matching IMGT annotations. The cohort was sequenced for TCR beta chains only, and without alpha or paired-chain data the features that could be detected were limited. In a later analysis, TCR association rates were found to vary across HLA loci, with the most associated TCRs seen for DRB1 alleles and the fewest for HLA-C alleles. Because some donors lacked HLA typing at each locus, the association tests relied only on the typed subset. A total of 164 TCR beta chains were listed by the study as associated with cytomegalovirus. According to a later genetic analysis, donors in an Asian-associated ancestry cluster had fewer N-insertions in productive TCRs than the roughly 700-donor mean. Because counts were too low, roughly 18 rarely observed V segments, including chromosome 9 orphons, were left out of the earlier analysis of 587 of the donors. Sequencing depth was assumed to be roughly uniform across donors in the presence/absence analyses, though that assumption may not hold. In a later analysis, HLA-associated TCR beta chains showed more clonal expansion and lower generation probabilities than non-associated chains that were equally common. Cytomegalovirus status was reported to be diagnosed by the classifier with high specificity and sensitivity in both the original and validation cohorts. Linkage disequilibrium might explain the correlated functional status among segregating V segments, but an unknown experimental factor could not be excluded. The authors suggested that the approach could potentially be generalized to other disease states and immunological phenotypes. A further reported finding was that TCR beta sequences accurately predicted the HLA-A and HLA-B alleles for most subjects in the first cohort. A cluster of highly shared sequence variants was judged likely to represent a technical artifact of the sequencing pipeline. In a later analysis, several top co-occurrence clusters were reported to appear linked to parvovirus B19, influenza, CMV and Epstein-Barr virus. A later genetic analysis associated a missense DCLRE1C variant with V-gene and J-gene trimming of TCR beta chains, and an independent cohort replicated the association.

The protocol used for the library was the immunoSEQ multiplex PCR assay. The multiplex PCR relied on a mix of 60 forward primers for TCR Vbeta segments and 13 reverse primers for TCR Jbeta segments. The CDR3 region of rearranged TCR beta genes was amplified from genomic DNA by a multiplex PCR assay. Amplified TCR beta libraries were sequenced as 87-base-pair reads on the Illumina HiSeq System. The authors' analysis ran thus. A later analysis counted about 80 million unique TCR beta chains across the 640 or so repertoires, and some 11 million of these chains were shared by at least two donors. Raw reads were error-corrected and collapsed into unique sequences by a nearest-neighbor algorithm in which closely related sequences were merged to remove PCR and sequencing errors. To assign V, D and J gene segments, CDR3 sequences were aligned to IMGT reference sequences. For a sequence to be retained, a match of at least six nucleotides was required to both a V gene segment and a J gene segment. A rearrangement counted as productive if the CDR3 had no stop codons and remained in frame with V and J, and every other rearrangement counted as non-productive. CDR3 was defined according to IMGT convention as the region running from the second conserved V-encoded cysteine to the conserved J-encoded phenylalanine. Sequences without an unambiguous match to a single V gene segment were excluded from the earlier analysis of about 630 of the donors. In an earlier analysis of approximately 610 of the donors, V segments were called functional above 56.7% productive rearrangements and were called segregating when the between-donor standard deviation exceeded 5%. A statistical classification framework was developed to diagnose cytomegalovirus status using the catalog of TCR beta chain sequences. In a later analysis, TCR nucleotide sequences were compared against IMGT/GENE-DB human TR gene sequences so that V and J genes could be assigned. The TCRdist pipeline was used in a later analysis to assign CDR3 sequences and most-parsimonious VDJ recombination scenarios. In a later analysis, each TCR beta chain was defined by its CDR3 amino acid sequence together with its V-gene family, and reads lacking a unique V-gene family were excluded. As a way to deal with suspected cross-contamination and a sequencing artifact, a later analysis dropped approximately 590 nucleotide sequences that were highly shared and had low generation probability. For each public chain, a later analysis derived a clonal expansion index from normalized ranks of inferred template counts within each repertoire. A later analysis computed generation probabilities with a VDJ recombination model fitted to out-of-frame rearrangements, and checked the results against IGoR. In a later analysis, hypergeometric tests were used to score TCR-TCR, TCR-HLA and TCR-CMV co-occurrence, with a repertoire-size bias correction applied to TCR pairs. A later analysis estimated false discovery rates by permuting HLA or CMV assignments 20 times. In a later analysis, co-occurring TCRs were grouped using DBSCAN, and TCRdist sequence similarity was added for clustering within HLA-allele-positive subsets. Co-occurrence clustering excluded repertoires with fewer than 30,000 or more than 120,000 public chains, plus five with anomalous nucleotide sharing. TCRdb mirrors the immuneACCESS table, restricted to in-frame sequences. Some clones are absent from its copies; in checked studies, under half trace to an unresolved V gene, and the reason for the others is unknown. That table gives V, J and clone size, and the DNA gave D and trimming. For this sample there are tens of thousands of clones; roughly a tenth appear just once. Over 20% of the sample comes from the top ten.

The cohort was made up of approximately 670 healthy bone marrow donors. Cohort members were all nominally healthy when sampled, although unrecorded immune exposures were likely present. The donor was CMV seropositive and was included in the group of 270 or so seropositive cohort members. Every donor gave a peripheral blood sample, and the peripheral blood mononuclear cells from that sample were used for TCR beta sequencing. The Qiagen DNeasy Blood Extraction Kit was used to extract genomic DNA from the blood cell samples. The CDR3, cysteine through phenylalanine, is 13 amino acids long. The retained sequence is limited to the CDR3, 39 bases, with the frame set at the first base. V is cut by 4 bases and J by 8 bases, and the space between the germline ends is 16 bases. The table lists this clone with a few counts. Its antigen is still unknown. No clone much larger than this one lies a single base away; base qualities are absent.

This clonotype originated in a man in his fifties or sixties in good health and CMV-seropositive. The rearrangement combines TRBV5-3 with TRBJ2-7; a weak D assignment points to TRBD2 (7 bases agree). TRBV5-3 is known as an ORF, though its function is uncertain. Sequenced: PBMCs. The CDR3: CARSAGAGDQQYF. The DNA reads TGTGCCAGAAGCGCGGGGGCCGGGGACCAGCAGTACTTC.